This T cell receptor beta chain is from a study of regulatory T cells in long-lasting Graves disease. The overall study: By definition, persistent Graves' disease involved antithyroid drugs for over 5 years alongside positive TSH receptor antibodies.

Germline CDR1 and CDR2: MDHEN and SYDVKM. Deletions cut 5 bases from V and 7 bases from J, with 9 bases between. This CDR3 spans 11 amino acids. The time point is: persistent/refractory GD, antithyroid drugs over 5 years with positive TRAb. The authors made the TCR library using RNA they extracted from PBMCs. Researchers made TCR beta libraries by using iRepertoire HTBI primers and running Arm-PCR on CDR3 regions. TCRdb re-analysed the multiplex PCR reads in MiXCR, keeping a single row per CDR3 protein. This sample has some 420,000 distinct CDR3 sequences; 20% to 25% occur once, and the top ten carry about an eighth. This clonotype was found a few times.

The chain uses TRBV28 and TRBJ2-7; no reliable D call. The clonotype comes from a female donor with Graves disease. The sequencing here drew on peripheral blood mononuclear cells (PBMCs), taken when the disease was refractory, from a patient treated with antithyroid drugs. In DNA, the CDR3 is TGTGCCAGCAGTATTCGGTATGAGCAGTACTTC. Its protein is CASSIRYEQYF. Full variable domain (rest looked up from reference TRBV28 and TRBJ2-7): DVKVTQSSRYLVKRTGEKVFLECVQDMDHENMFWYRQDPGLGLRLIYFSYDVKMKEKGDIPEGYSVSREKKERFSLILESASTNQTSMYLCASSIRYEQYFGPGTRLTVT.